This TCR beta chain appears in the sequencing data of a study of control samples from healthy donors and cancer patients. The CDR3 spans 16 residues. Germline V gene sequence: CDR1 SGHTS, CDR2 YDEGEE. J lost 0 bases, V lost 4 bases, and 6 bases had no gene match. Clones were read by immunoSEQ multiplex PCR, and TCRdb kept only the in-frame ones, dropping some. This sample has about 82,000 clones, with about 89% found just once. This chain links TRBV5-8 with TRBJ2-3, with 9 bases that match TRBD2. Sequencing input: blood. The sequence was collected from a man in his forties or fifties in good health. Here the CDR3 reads CASSPGRGGSTDTQYF. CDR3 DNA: TGTGCCAGCAGCCCCGGGCGGGGGGGTAGCACAGATACGCAGTATTTT.